The 19 T cell receptor beta chains reported below all come from one sample, sequenced in a study of shared clonotypes between healthy human individuals. The repertoire was sequenced with immunoSEQ multiplex PCR; TCRdb's copy has only in-frame clones and lacks some. The data hold more than 2 million clones, with roughly 96% observed a single time. Sequenced input: naive CD4+ T cells sorted from blood. Subset described: CD45RA+ positively selected. These receptors were collected from a man aged 18 to 30 in good health.

This sequence joins TRBV12-5 and TRBJ2-3; no definite D call. V was shortened by 7 bases and J by 6 bases, with 11 bases between the two germline ends. The CDR3 covers 12 residues. The germline CDR1 and CDR2 sequences are LGHNT and FRNRAP. CDR3 sequence: CASAAPRDTQYF. CDR3 sequence (DNA): TGTGCTAGTGCGGCCCCCCGGGATACGCAGTATTTT. The full variable domain, rest sourced from reference TRBV12-5 and TRBJ2-3, is DARVTQTPRHKVTEMGQEVTMRCQPILGHNTVFWYRQTMMQGLELLAYFRNRAPLDDSGMPKDRFSAEMPDATLATLKIQPSEPRDSAVYFCASAAPRDTQYFGPGTRLTVL.

The rearrangement uses TRBV7-2 and TRBJ1-5; 8 bases line up with TRBD1. V gave up 5 bases and J gave up 7 bases; unmatched junction bases: 10. The germline V gene has CDR1 SGHTA and CDR2 FQGNSA. This CDR3 comprises 15 residues. The CDR3 here is CASSPRPGGGQPQHF. DNA of the CDR3: TGTGCCAGCAGCCCCCGGCCAGGGGGCGGGCAGCCCCAGCATTTT.

V gene TRBV11-2 combines with J gene TRBJ2-2; TRBD1 agrees at 7 bases. Germline assignment: CDR1 SGHAT and CDR2 FQNNGV. Trimming at V came to 4 bases and at J to 9 bases, leaving 17 bases not matched to a gene. CDR3 length: 17 amino acids. Here the CDR3 reads CASSSLLSETGMRELFF. The CDR3 coding sequence is TGTGCCAGCAGCTCGCTCCTTTCCGAGACAGGGATGCGGGAGCTGTTTTTT.

The chain couples TRBV7-3 to TRBJ1-1, with 10 bases fitting TRBD1. The CDR3 sequence is 14 residues long. Germline CDR1 is SGHTA and CDR2 is FQGTGA. Trimming removed 5 bases from V and 7 bases from J; junction bases left unmatched: 7. The CDR3 sequence is CASSPGQGEGEAFF. DNA for the CDR3: TGTGCCAGCAGCCCCGGACAGGGGGAGGGTGAAGCTTTCTTT.

The rearrangement joins TRBV5-1 to TRBJ1-2; D may be TRBD1 (6 bases). Germline V gene lookup returns CDR1 SGHRS and CDR2 YFSETQ. The V end lost 4 bases, the J end lost 2 bases, and 12 bases lay between the germline ends. CDR3 size: 14 residues. The CDR3 reads CASSPGEANYGYTF. The CDR3 region has the DNA TGCGCCAGCAGCCCAGGGGAGGCCAACTATGGCTACACCTTC.

V is TRBV5-6 and J is TRBJ1-2; TRBD1 matches at 9 bases. In germline, CDR1 is SGHDT, CDR2 YYEEEE. The CDR3 is 15 residues long. V was clipped by 4 bases and J by 4 bases; unmatched bases: 8. CDR3: CASSTGTGSRYGYTF. In DNA form, the CDR3 reads TGTGCCAGCAGCACCGGGACAGGGTCCCGCTATGGCTACACCTTC.

The chain combines TRBV28 with TRBJ1-2; the match to TRBD1 covers 9 bases. After removal of 7 bases from V and 7 bases from J, the junction contained 7 bases not matched to a gene. The CDR3 is made up of 13 amino acids. Germline V gives CDR1 MDHEN, CDR2 SYDVKM. The CDR3 sequence: CASIQGDRAGYTF. The CDR3 DNA is TGTGCCAGCATCCAAGGGGACAGGGCTGGCTACACCTTC.

The chain employs TRBV11-2 and TRBJ2-5, with a tentative D call TRBD2 (6 bases). The CDR3 is 15 residues long. Trimming removed 5 bases at V and 0 bases at J, with 13 bases between. Germline CDR1 SGHAT, CDR2 FQNNGV. The CDR3 here is CASSAGTKYQETQYF. The CDR3 nucleotides read TGTGCCAGCAGCGCGGGGACGAAATACCAAGAGACCCAGTACTTC.

The V gene is TRBV5-4, the J gene TRBJ2-6; a weak D match, TRBD1 (5 bases). Germline V gene sequence: CDR1 SGHNT, CDR2 YYREEE (reference sequence). The ends were cut back, 2 bases at V and 0 bases at J, with 12 bases in the middle. The CDR3 loop spans 17 amino acids. The CDR3, as DNA: TGTGCCAGCAGCTTAAAGGGGATTCTCTCTGGGGCCAACGTCCTGACTTTC. Amino acid sequence: CASSLKGILSGANVLTF.

This rearrangement joins TRBV5-1 to TRBJ2-1; the D gene is possibly TRBD2 (6 bases). Per germline, CDR1 SGHRS and CDR2 YFSETQ. With 4 bases removed from V and 4 bases from J, the gap between germline ends came to 15 bases. The length of the CDR3 is 15 residues. In nucleotides, the CDR3 is TGCGCCAGCAGCCGGGGCGCGGGACGATACAATGAGCAGTTCTTC. It yields the protein CASSRGAGRYNEQFF.

The gene calls are TRBV6-6 and TRBJ2-7, with D perhaps matching TRBD1 (6 bases). The germline V gene has CDR1 MNHNY and CDR2 SVGAGI (reference sequence). V was cut by 10 bases and J by 1 base, with 20 bases left in between. The CDR3 length is 15 residues. CDR3 coding DNA: TGTGCCATCAGGCCCTCCGGGACATTTTCCTACGAGCAGTACTTC. It encodes CAIRPSGTFSYEQYF.

This clone was counted once. This chain joins TRBV5-1 and TRBJ1-1; D gene ambiguous. Germline loops: CDR1 SGHRS, CDR2 YFSETQ. V dropped 5 bases and J dropped 0 bases, with 11 bases sitting between them. This CDR3 is built from 14 residues. The CDR3 spells CASRGSSMNTEAFF. As DNA, the CDR3 is TGCGCCAGCAGAGGAAGTTCTATGAACACTGAAGCTTTCTTT.

The V and J genes are TRBV2 and TRBJ2-7, with a weak D call TRBD1 (6 bases). V was shortened by 7 bases and J by 3 bases, with 19 bases between the two germline ends. In germline, CDR1 is SNHLY, CDR2 FYNNEI. The CDR3 loop spans 15 amino acids. The CDR3 here is CASNKGEGGVYEQYF. The CDR3 region has the DNA TGTGCCAGCAACAAAGGGGAAGGGGGAGTCTACGAGCAGTACTTC.

V gene TRBV5-1 combines with J gene TRBJ1-4; 7 bases agree with TRBD1. CDR1 is SGHRS and CDR2 is YFSETQ in the germline V gene. Losses at the gene ends were 4 bases for V and 0 bases for J; bases not matched to a gene: 6. This CDR3 is built from 16 residues. CDR3 protein: CASSTNRGATNEKLFF. The CDR3 DNA reads TGCGCCAGCAGCACCAACAGGGGAGCAACTAATGAAAAACTGTTTTTT. The full variable domain, completed using reference TRBV5-1 and TRBJ1-4, is KAGVTQTPRYLIKTRGQQVTLSCSPISGHRSVSWYQQTPGQGLQFLFEYFSETQRNKGNFPGRFSGRQFSNSRSEMNVSTLELGDSALYLCASSTNRGATNEKLFFGSGTQLSVL.

The chain has TRBV6-1 and TRBJ1-1; D is undetermined. Trimming shortened V by 6 bases and J by 8 bases, and 16 bases separated the two germline ends. The CDR3 runs to 13 residues. The germline CDR1 and CDR2 sequences are MNHNS and SASEGT. In nucleotides, the CDR3 is TGTGCCAGCAGGTCCCATTTGGGGTCCGAAGCTTTCTTT. Protein: CASRSHLGSEAFF.

This rearrangement joins TRBV2 to TRBJ2-3; 11 nucleotides agree with TRBD2. The CDR3 has 16 residues. Germline values: CDR1 SNHLY, CDR2 FYNNEI. The V segment lost 6 bases and the J segment 9 bases; nucleotides outside the gene matches: 14. CDR3 coding DNA: TGTGCCAGCAGACTTAGCGGGGGGGCCGATCCCCTGACGCAGTATTTT. This translates into CASRLSGGADPLTQYF.

This rearrangement joins TRBV7-9 to TRBJ1-5; D remains unclear. The germline CDR1 and CDR2 sequences are SEHNR and FQNEAQ (reference sequence). The CDR3 consists of 12 residues. Deletions cut 8 bases from V and 0 bases from J, with 5 bases between. The chain's CDR3 is CASATSNQPQHF. CDR3 nucleotide sequence: TGTGCCAGCGCAACTAGCAATCAGCCCCAGCATTTT.

The rearrangement links TRBV4-3 to TRBJ2-6, with D maybe TRBD1 (5 bases). The CDR3 covers 20 residues. Trimming pared 1 base from V and 0 bases from J, leaving 19 bases between. CDR1 and CDR2 (germline): LGHNA, YSLEER. The CDR3 sequence: CASSQGFQGGSLSGANVLTF. Here the CDR3 DNA reads TGCGCCAGCAGCCAAGGGTTCCAGGGTGGGTCTCTCTCTGGGGCCAACGTCCTGACTTTC.

This chain uses TRBV18 with TRBJ2-7, with D possibly being TRBD1 (5 bases). This CDR3 has 14 amino acids. CDR1 is KGHSH, CDR2 LQKENI, per germline. Trimming took off 6 bases at V and 0 bases at J, with 12 bases between the two ends. The CDR3 bases are TGTGCCAGCTCGCGCACAGGAAACTCCTACGAGCAGTACTTC. Translated, it gives CASSRTGNSYEQYF.